The 13 T cell receptor beta chains presented below share a single source sample, sequenced in a study of T-cell memory formation after mild COVID-19. TCRdb reprocessed the 5' RACE reads with MiXCR, giving one entry per CDR3 protein. This repertoire shows approximately 51,000 distinct CDR3 sequences, over 8.5% found once; its top ten account for about an eighth. Sequenced material: PBMCs or a T cell subset sorted from them (not recorded which). The receptors were gathered from an adult woman who had mild COVID-19 (a few samples of this study predate the infection). Cell type and time point are not known.

The chain has TRBV7-2 and TRBJ2-3; 9 bases match TRBD1. Trimming at V came to 5 bases and at J to 6 bases, leaving 18 bases not matched to a gene. From germline, CDR1 is SGHTA and CDR2 FQGNSA. The CDR3 sequence is 18 residues long. The CDR3 bases are TGTGCCAGCAGCCCTAACCGGTTAGGACAGGGGCAGTCTGATACGCAGTATTTT. Translation gives CASSPNRLGQGQSDTQYF.

This chain joins TRBV9 and TRBJ2-1, with 7 nucleotides matching TRBD1. The germline gives CDR1 SGDLS, CDR2 YYNGEE. The CDR3 has 15 amino acids. V shed 3 bases, J shed 7 bases, and the junction held 10 bases outside the gene matches. Here the CDR3 DNA reads TGTGCCAGCAGCGACGGGACAGTGGCTATAAATGAGCAGTTCTTC. It encodes CASSDGTVAINEQFF.

This chain connects TRBV6-2 or TRBV6-3 to TRBJ2-1, with 10 bases fitting TRBD2. Unmatched junction bases numbered 13, after V lost 6 bases and J lost 5 bases. The CDR3 has 17 amino acids. CDR1 and CDR2 from the germline V gene are MNHEY and SVGEGT. The CDR3 loop is CASRHAGFTSGNNEQFF. Here the CDR3 DNA reads TGTGCCAGCAGACATGCAGGGTTTACTAGCGGGAACAATGAGCAGTTCTTC.

This clonotype was seen many times. The chain uses TRBV5-1 and TRBJ2-2; D remains unclear. Deletions cut 2 bases from V and 5 bases from J, with 7 bases between. Germline V gene sequence: CDR1 SGHRS, CDR2 YFSETQ. This CDR3 contains 13 residues. The DNA of the CDR3 is TGCGCCAGCAGCTTCTACGGGACCGGGGAGCTGTTTTTT. This translates into CASSFYGTGELFF. The complete variable domain, with remaining parts taken from reference TRBV5-1 and TRBJ2-2, reads KAGVTQTPRYLIKTRGQQVTLSCSPISGHRSVSWYQQTPGQGLQFLFEYFSETQRNKGNFPGRFSGRQFSNSRSEMNVSTLELGDSALYLCASSFYGTGELFFGEGSRLTVL.

The chain carries TRBV6-4 and TRBJ2-2; 9 bases are a match to TRBD2. CDR1 is MRHNA and CDR2 is SNTAGT in the germline V gene. The V gene end was trimmed by 8 bases and the J gene end by 4 bases; junction bases not matched to a gene: 14. The CDR3 is 17 amino acids. CDR3 region: CASSELAGGPGTGELFF. The CDR3 nucleotides read TGTGCCAGCTCGGAACTGGCGGGAGGGCCGGGCACCGGGGAGCTGTTTTTT.

The chain employs TRBV5-1 and TRBJ1-2; 8 bases fit TRBD1. V lost 1 base, J lost 3 bases, and 5 bases stayed unmatched. CDR1 SGHRS and CDR2 YFSETQ come from the germline V gene. This CDR3 is built from 15 residues. The CDR3 sequence is CASSLIHRGDYGYTF. CDR3 bases: TGCGCCAGCAGCTTGATCCACAGGGGGGACTATGGCTACACCTTC.

This clonotype was seen only a few times. The V gene is TRBV7-2, the J gene TRBJ1-1, with D hard to call. This CDR3 is built from 16 residues. CDR1 and CDR2 (germline): SGHTA, FQGNSA. V lost 2 bases, J lost 3 bases, and 16 bases lay in between. CDR3: CASSLFSRRLYTEAFF. The CDR3 bases are TGTGCCAGCAGCTTATTCTCACGCAGGCTCTACACTGAAGCTTTCTTT.

This clonotype appeared a few times. The CDR3 region has the DNA TGTGCCAGCAGCTTAACAGGGTCTCGGGAGCAGTACTTC. This gives the protein CASSLTGSREQYF. V gene TRBV7-3 combines with J gene TRBJ2-7; D gene ambiguous. Germline assignment: CDR1 SGHTA and CDR2 FQGTGA. The CDR3 consists of 13 residues. The V gene lost 0 bases and the J gene lost 7 bases, with 10 bases spanning the gap.

The CDR3 protein is CASSTPGSEQYF. The CDR3 region has the DNA TGTGCCAGCAGCACCCCGGGGAGCGAGCAGTACTTC. The V and J genes are TRBV7-3 and TRBJ2-7; D is perhaps TRBD2 (5 bases). Germline V gene data show CDR1 as SGHTA and CDR2 as FQGTGA. The CDR3 contains 12 residues. V lost 5 bases to trimming and J lost 6 bases, with 11 bases between them.

The CDR3 reads CASSLLLGADTQYF. The CDR3, as DNA: TGTGCCAGCAGCCTCCTGTTGGGTGCAGATACGCAGTATTTT. The V and J genes are TRBV6-2 or TRBV6-3 and TRBJ2-3; no definite D call. The CDR3 contains 14 residues. V lost 6 bases and J 4 bases, leaving 14 bases between the germline ends. Germline assignment: CDR1 MNHEY and CDR2 SVGEGT.

This clonotype has more than one count but fewer than ten. The rearrangement joins TRBV12-3 or TRBV12-4 to TRBJ1-2; 10 nucleotides match TRBD1. The junction had 8 bases not matched to a gene; V was cut back by 2 bases and J by 8 bases. The CDR3 runs 15 residues. CDR3 sequence: CASSLQGGTGEGYTF. CDR3 DNA sequence: TGTGCCAGCAGTTTACAAGGCGGGACAGGGGAAGGCTACACCTTC.

This clonotype has at least ten counts. The J gene is TRBJ2-7, the V gene TRBV3-1; D is unclear. The germline V gene encodes CDR1 LGHDT and CDR2 YNNKEL (reference sequence). This CDR3 region has 13 residues. Trimming left V 1 base short and J 8 bases short, with 12 bases between. For the CDR3, the DNA is TGTGCCAGCAGCCAAGGTAGGGTCGCTAAGCAGTACTTC. This gives the protein CASSQGRVAKQYF.

This clonotype was seen at least ten times. This chain joins TRBV12-3 or TRBV12-4 and TRBJ2-1, with 10 bases identical to TRBD1. The CDR3 spans 15 residues. Trimming cost V 6 bases and J 10 bases; bases outside gene matches: 12. The CDR3 protein is CASSAIGTGVGEQFF. The DNA for the CDR3 is TGTGCCAGCAGCGCTATAGGGACAGGGGTAGGCGAGCAGTTCTTC.